This entry features one T cell receptor beta chain sequence. Its cognate antigen has yet to be identified. Base quality data are lacking; no much larger clone is found one base away. The entry originates in a study of blood T cell repertoires in COVID-19 (TCRdb year 2020). In terms of the full investigation: Samples from collaborators originated in the United States, Italy and Spain and spanned both the acute and convalescent phases of COVID-19. The material from the prospective study consisted of cDNA or gDNA derived from T cells, B-cell-depleted T cells, or PBMCs. The dataset comprised deeply sampled blood TCRbeta repertoires from subjects exposed to, actively infected with, or recovered from COVID-19. The repertoires were released in a freely available public database intended as a resource for research on the immune response to SARS-CoV-2. The samples were drawn from the first 160 participants of the ongoing ImmuneRACE study and from 1,254 subjects provided by 6 global collaborators. A de-identified subject ID, COVID-19 status, age in years and sex were almost always included in the sample metadata. Where HLA class I and class II types were available, the types were taken from metadata supplied by the sample provider, not from assay-based typing. What the work shows at the level of the full study, not this receptor alone: The quantity of clinical and demographic metadata differed by source and by participant and was supplied without curation.

Participants in the prospective study were aged roughly 18 to 100 years, lived in 20 to 30 United States geographic areas, and enrolled through a virtual design. In the prospective study, participants were assigned to cohorts based on the clinical history participants reported in a screening survey and a study questionnaire. For ImmuneRACE Cohort 3, a participant was defined as recovered based on two consecutive negative NP/OP PCR tests, clearance by a healthcare professional, or resolution of symptoms. Mobile phlebotomists in the prospective study collected whole blood, serum and a nasopharyngeal or oropharyngeal swab from every participant. Over a roughly 2-month period, participants in the prospective study had the option of providing additional blood draws and questionnaires. Blood samples from the prospective study were shipped frozen or at room temperature prior to DNA extraction. TCRbeta CDR3 regions were amplified from genomic DNA using the immunoSEQ Assay, a bias-controlled multiplex PCR. The paper's data handling went like this. The number of nucleated cells in each sample was estimated by amplification of reference gene primers within the assay. To quantify the absolute abundance of each unique TCRbeta CDR3 rearrangement, sequence reads were collapsed and filtered. Productive Simpson clonality was computed per sample as the square root of Simpson's diversity index over productive rearrangements. TCRdb provides this immuneACCESS table in a form limited to in-frame rearrangements. Some clones are lacking; in checked studies, under half of them reflect an unresolved V gene, and why the rest are absent is not known. That table gives V, J and clone size, and the DNA gave D and trimming. The sample contains around 300,000 clones, around nine tenths of them found a single time. Of the sample, 1.5% to 2% is held by the ten largest clones.

This TCR was recovered from a woman in her forties who had recovered from COVID-19. Sequenced sample: PBMCs or T cells enriched from blood (not recorded which).

The bases read TGTGCCAGCAGCCTTCGGGCGGCGGGTGGCTACACCTTC. Its translation reads: CASSLRAAGGYTF. The V gene is TRBV3-1 (or the pseudogene TRBV3-2) and the J gene is TRBJ1-2; the D gene cannot be named for sure. CDR1 is given as LGHDT and CDR2 as YNNKEL, both from the germline V gene (reference sequence). The CDR3 covers 13 residues, taking in both the cysteine and the phenylalanine. The kept DNA is CDR3 alone, 39 bases in frame from the first base. V sheds 4 bases and J sheds 7 bases, leaving 13 bases between their ends.